The present T cell receptor (beta chain) was sequenced within a study of control samples from healthy donors and cancer patients. Profiling relied on immunoSEQ multiplex PCR, and the TCRdb table lists in-frame clones only, not all of them. The table shows 200,000 to 250,000 clones, with 85% to 95% occurring only once. This CDR3 is built from 15 residues. CDR1 MGHDK and CDR2 SYGVNS come from the germline V gene. Losses at the gene ends were 5 bases for V and 3 bases for J; bases not matched to a gene: 5. This clonotype was obtained from a man aged 45-60 years in good health. The sequenced sample consisted of blood. The rearrangement uses TRBV25-1 and TRBJ2-1; 9 bases are a match to TRBD1. The CDR3 loop reads CASSSDRGLYNEQFF. CDR3 DNA: TGTGCCAGCAGTTCGGACAGGGGACTCTACAATGAGCAGTTCTTC.